This TCR beta chain was identified during a study of blood T cells in healthy people across ages. General observations from the study: Older age went with lower TCR beta diversity per million T cells, in a roughly linear way.

CDR3 size: 15 residues. V was trimmed by 4 bases and J by 1 base, leaving 11 bases between them. The germline V gene has CDR1 MNHEY and CDR2 SMNVEV (reference sequence). Together with a sample-barcoded 5' primer, a J-beta primer mix was included in a second PCR lasting about 6 to 11 cycles. TCRdb reprocessed the 5' RACE reads via MiXCR and lists one record per CDR3 protein. The data hold about 1.4 million distinct CDR3 sequences, with 59% observed a single time. In terms of origin and age, donors were healthy Caucasian individuals from Russia aged about 6 to 90. This clonotype was recorded a few times. Its antigen is unidentified.

The chain employs TRBV27 and TRBJ2-4; perhaps D is TRBD1 or TRBD2 (5 bases each). The sequence came from a man aged 18-30 years in good health. The sequencing sample was made of blood. The CDR3 sequence is CASSSGPSAKNIQYF. CDR3 coding DNA: TGTGCCAGCAGTTCGGGGCCCTCCGCCAAAAACATTCAGTACTTC.